Listed here are 17 T cell receptor beta chains from one sample, sequenced in a study of blood T cell repertoires in COVID-19. Libraries were prepared by immunoSEQ multiplex PCR; TCRdb keeps only in-frame clonotypes and omits some of them. The data contain under 150,000 clones, 80% to 90% of them singletons. Material for sequencing was peripheral blood. The origin of the receptors is a human donor in a cohort sampled during active COVID-19.

This clone was counted once. The gene calls are TRBV18 and TRBJ2-7; tentative D call: TRBD1 (6 bases). The CDR3 covers 14 residues. The V and J ends lost 3 bases and 2 bases respectively, with 11 bases between them. Germline loops: CDR1 KGHSH, CDR2 LQKENI. This chain's CDR3 is CASSPYRAAYEQYF. The DNA of the CDR3 is TGTGCCAGCTCACCTTACAGGGCGGCCTACGAGCAGTACTTC.

V gene TRBV2 combines with J gene TRBJ2-1, with 9 bases lining up with TRBD1. V was pared by 8 bases and J by 9 bases, with 8 bases of the junction left unmatched. CDR3 size: 13 residues. Germline CDR1 is SNHLY and CDR2 is FYNNEI. Here the CDR3 DNA reads TGTGCCAGCCTCCGGGACAGGGATTCTGAGCAGTTCTTC. Translated, it gives CASLRDRDSEQFF. The complete variable domain, with remaining parts taken from reference TRBV2 and TRBJ2-1, reads EPEVTQTPSHQVTQMGQEVILRCVPISNHLYFYWYRQILGQKVEFLVSFYNNEISEKSEIFDDQFSVERPDGSNFTLKIRSTKLEDSAMYFCASLRDRDSEQFFGPGTRLTVL.

As for this clone: The sample has other DNA sequences that encode this CDR3 too. The CDR3 spells CASSQDRGSNQPQHF. The DNA for the CDR3 is TGTGCCAGCAGCCAAGACAGGGGAAGCAATCAGCCCCAGCATTTT. The chain is built from TRBV4-2 and TRBJ1-5, with D perhaps matching TRBD1 (6 bases). CDR3 length: 15 residues. V shed 0 bases and J shed 1 base, with 7 bases lying between them. Germline values: CDR1 LGHNA, CDR2 YNFKEQ.

The genes are TRBV5-5 and TRBJ2-3, with 8 bases aligning to TRBD1. CDR3 length equals 17 residues. Losses at the gene ends were 0 bases for V and 1 base for J; bases not matched to a gene: 7. Germline CDR1 reads SGHKS; CDR2 reads YYEKEE (reference sequence). CDR3 sequence: CASSLAPTTGGTDTQYF. The CDR3 coding sequence is TGTGCCAGCAGCTTGGCCCCCACGACAGGGGGCACAGATACGCAGTATTTT.

The chain joins TRBV5-1 to TRBJ1-6, with 7 bases identical to TRBD1. The CDR3 extends over 15 amino acids. V gave up 6 bases and J gave up 10 bases; unmatched junction bases: 13. Germline lookup yields CDR1 SGHRS and CDR2 YFSETQ. CDR3 region: CASTQEGGVGSPLHF. CDR3 DNA: TGCGCCAGCACCCAGGAAGGGGGCGTAGGATCACCCCTCCACTTT. Supplemented by reference TRBV5-1 and TRBJ1-6, the full variable domain reads KAGVTQTPRYLIKTRGQQVTLSCSPISGHRSVSWYQQTPGQGLQFLFEYFSETQRNKGNFPGRFSGRQFSNSRSEMNVSTLELGDSALYLCASTQEGGVGSPLHFGNGTRLTVT.

This clone was seen just once. The chain links TRBV18 to TRBJ2-7; D is perhaps TRBD1 (5 bases). The CDR3 contains 13 residues. The V gene lost 4 bases and the J gene lost 2 bases, with 9 bases spanning the gap. CDR1 KGHSH and CDR2 LQKENI come from the germline V gene. The CDR3 bases are TGTGCCAGCTCACACCGACAGCCCTACGAGCAGTACTTC. It codes for CASSHRQPYEQYF.

This clone was observed a handful of times. DNA of the CDR3: TGTGCCAGCAGCTTAGCAGGGTACACGGAGACCCAGTACTTC. Its translation: CASSLAGYTETQYF. The V call is TRBV11-2, the J call TRBJ2-5, with a weak D call TRBD1 (5 bases). Germline V CDR1 and CDR2: SGHAT, FQNNGV. The length of the CDR3 is 14 residues. Trimming took off 1 base at V and 5 bases at J, with 11 bases between the two ends.

This chain joins TRBV27 and TRBJ2-5; D perhaps matches TRBD2 (6 bases). The germline CDR1 and CDR2 sequences are MNHEY and SMNVEV (reference sequence). This CDR3 is built from 15 residues. The germline V and J ends were trimmed by 6 bases and 3 bases, with 17 bases remaining between them. The chain's CDR3 is CASRLSSGGEETQYF. For the CDR3, the DNA is TGTGCCAGCAGACTAAGCAGTGGCGGGGAAGAGACCCAGTACTTC.

This chain uses TRBV7-3 with TRBJ2-3; tentatively, D is TRBD2 (5 bases). The CDR3 extends over 14 amino acids. Germline-derived CDR1 and CDR2 are SGHTA and FQGTGA. The V gene lost 5 bases and the J gene lost 3 bases, with 12 bases spanning the gap. Here the CDR3 DNA reads TGTGCCAGCAGCGATGGACTTGGTACAGATACGCAGTATTTT. This gives the protein CASSDGLGTDTQYF.

The gene calls are TRBV7-6 and TRBJ2-3; TRBD2 matches 10 bases. The trim removed 5 bases at V and 6 bases at J, leaving 8 bases unmatched. The CDR3 has 15 amino acids. Germline-derived CDR1 and CDR2 are SGHVS and FNYEAQ. DNA for the CDR3: TGTGCCAGCAGCGATAGCGGGGGGTGGTTGGATACGCAGTATTTT. Its translation: CASSDSGGWLDTQYF.

The rearrangement joins TRBV6-6 to TRBJ1-5; tentative D call: TRBD1 (5 bases). CDR3 size: 13 residues. CDR1 and CDR2 from the germline V gene are MNHNY and SVGAGI (reference sequence). Trimming took off 6 bases at V and 6 bases at J, with 12 bases between the two ends. The CDR3 region has the DNA TGTGCCAGCAGCTCTTCAGGGTCTCAGCCCCAGCATTTT. This codes for CASSSSGSQPQHF.

The CDR3 region is CASSLAGWRGDYEQYF. The CDR3, as DNA: TGTGCCAGCAGCTTGGCGGGATGGAGGGGCGACTACGAGCAGTACTTC. V is TRBV7-9 and J is TRBJ2-7; D possibly corresponds to TRBD2 (6 bases). This CDR3 is built from 16 residues. Germline loops: CDR1 SEHNR, CDR2 FQNEAQ (reference sequence). Trimming shortened V by 3 bases and J by 3 bases, and 18 bases separated the two germline ends.

The chain links TRBV5-1 to TRBJ2-1; 8 nucleotides match TRBD1. CDR1 SGHRS and CDR2 YFSETQ come from the germline V gene. CDR3 length: 15 residues. The junction had 12 bases not matched to a gene; V was cut back by 4 bases and J by 9 bases. The DNA for the CDR3 is TGCGCCAGCAGCCCCCAAGCGGACAGGGTGGGTGAGCAGTTCTTC. This codes for CASSPQADRVGEQFF.

The chain is built from TRBV2 and TRBJ2-3, with a tentative D call TRBD2 (6 bases). Germline V CDR1 and CDR2: SNHLY, FYNNEI. This CDR3 has 13 residues. Trimming took off 7 bases at V and 1 base at J, with 9 bases between the two ends. The CDR3 DNA is TGTGCCAGCAAGTGGGAGGGCACAGATACGCAGTATTTT. Amino acids: CASKWEGTDTQYF.

The chain has TRBV2 and TRBJ1-5; D remains unclear. Trimming took off 4 bases at V and 4 bases at J, with 8 bases between the two ends. Per the germline V gene, CDR1 is SNHLY and CDR2 is FYNNEI. The length of the CDR3 is 13 residues. CDR3 in DNA: TGTGCCAGCAGTGTACTAGGGAATCAGCCCCAGCATTTT. It codes for CASSVLGNQPQHF. Full variable domain (missing parts from reference TRBV2 and TRBJ1-5): EPEVTQTPSHQVTQMGQEVILRCVPISNHLYFYWYRQILGQKVEFLVSFYNNEISEKSEIFDDQFSVERPDGSNFTLKIRSTKLEDSAMYFCASSVLGNQPQHFGDGTRLSIL.

The chain has TRBV7-7 and TRBJ2-2; 7 bases fit TRBD1. The ends lost 1 base at V and 5 bases at J; junction bases unmatched: 4. This CDR3 region has 15 residues. CDR1 and CDR2 from the germline V gene are SSHAT and FNYEAQ (reference sequence). This CDR3 reads CASSLGDRVTGELFF. DNA for the CDR3: TGTGCCAGCAGCTTAGGCGACAGGGTTACCGGGGAGCTGTTTTTT.

This rearrangement joins TRBV6-5 to TRBJ2-1, with TRBD1 matching over 7 bases. From germline, CDR1 is MNHEY and CDR2 SVGAGI. This CDR3 is 16 amino acids long. V lost 2 bases and J lost 7; bases outside the gene matches: 11. The CDR3 DNA reads as TGTGCCAGCAGTTACACGACAGGGATTCGTGGAAATGAGCAGTTCTTC. Its protein is CASSYTTGIRGNEQFF.